The following is a T cell receptor beta chain sequence with its context. These data are taken from a study of shared T cell receptors in the human thymus. TCRdb's copy holds only in-frame clones and misses some; the assay was immunoSEQ multiplex PCR. The data hold 700,000 or so clones, with approximately 83% observed a single time. This CDR3 is built from 17 residues. V lost 3 bases and J 2 bases, leaving 20 bases between the germline ends. Germline CDR1 KGHSH, CDR2 LQKENI. These data also formed part of another study, on human thymus T cells. That publication notes: Those donating were healthy Finnish infants in corrective surgery for congenital heart defects. Thymus tissue for the work was resected from patients undergoing corrective heart surgery. Apparent skewing of V and J gene usage characterized both thymic and blood repertoires. Among unrelated individuals, related research reported thymic repertoires that overlapped highly.

J is TRBJ2-7 and V is TRBV18; D is undetermined. This TCR came from a girl in the first two years of life with a congenital heart defect. Sequencing used thymocytes. The CDR3: CASSPKPSTRLPYEQYF. The CDR3 coding sequence is TGTGCCAGCTCACCTAAACCGTCGACAAGATTACCCTACGAGCAGTACTTC.